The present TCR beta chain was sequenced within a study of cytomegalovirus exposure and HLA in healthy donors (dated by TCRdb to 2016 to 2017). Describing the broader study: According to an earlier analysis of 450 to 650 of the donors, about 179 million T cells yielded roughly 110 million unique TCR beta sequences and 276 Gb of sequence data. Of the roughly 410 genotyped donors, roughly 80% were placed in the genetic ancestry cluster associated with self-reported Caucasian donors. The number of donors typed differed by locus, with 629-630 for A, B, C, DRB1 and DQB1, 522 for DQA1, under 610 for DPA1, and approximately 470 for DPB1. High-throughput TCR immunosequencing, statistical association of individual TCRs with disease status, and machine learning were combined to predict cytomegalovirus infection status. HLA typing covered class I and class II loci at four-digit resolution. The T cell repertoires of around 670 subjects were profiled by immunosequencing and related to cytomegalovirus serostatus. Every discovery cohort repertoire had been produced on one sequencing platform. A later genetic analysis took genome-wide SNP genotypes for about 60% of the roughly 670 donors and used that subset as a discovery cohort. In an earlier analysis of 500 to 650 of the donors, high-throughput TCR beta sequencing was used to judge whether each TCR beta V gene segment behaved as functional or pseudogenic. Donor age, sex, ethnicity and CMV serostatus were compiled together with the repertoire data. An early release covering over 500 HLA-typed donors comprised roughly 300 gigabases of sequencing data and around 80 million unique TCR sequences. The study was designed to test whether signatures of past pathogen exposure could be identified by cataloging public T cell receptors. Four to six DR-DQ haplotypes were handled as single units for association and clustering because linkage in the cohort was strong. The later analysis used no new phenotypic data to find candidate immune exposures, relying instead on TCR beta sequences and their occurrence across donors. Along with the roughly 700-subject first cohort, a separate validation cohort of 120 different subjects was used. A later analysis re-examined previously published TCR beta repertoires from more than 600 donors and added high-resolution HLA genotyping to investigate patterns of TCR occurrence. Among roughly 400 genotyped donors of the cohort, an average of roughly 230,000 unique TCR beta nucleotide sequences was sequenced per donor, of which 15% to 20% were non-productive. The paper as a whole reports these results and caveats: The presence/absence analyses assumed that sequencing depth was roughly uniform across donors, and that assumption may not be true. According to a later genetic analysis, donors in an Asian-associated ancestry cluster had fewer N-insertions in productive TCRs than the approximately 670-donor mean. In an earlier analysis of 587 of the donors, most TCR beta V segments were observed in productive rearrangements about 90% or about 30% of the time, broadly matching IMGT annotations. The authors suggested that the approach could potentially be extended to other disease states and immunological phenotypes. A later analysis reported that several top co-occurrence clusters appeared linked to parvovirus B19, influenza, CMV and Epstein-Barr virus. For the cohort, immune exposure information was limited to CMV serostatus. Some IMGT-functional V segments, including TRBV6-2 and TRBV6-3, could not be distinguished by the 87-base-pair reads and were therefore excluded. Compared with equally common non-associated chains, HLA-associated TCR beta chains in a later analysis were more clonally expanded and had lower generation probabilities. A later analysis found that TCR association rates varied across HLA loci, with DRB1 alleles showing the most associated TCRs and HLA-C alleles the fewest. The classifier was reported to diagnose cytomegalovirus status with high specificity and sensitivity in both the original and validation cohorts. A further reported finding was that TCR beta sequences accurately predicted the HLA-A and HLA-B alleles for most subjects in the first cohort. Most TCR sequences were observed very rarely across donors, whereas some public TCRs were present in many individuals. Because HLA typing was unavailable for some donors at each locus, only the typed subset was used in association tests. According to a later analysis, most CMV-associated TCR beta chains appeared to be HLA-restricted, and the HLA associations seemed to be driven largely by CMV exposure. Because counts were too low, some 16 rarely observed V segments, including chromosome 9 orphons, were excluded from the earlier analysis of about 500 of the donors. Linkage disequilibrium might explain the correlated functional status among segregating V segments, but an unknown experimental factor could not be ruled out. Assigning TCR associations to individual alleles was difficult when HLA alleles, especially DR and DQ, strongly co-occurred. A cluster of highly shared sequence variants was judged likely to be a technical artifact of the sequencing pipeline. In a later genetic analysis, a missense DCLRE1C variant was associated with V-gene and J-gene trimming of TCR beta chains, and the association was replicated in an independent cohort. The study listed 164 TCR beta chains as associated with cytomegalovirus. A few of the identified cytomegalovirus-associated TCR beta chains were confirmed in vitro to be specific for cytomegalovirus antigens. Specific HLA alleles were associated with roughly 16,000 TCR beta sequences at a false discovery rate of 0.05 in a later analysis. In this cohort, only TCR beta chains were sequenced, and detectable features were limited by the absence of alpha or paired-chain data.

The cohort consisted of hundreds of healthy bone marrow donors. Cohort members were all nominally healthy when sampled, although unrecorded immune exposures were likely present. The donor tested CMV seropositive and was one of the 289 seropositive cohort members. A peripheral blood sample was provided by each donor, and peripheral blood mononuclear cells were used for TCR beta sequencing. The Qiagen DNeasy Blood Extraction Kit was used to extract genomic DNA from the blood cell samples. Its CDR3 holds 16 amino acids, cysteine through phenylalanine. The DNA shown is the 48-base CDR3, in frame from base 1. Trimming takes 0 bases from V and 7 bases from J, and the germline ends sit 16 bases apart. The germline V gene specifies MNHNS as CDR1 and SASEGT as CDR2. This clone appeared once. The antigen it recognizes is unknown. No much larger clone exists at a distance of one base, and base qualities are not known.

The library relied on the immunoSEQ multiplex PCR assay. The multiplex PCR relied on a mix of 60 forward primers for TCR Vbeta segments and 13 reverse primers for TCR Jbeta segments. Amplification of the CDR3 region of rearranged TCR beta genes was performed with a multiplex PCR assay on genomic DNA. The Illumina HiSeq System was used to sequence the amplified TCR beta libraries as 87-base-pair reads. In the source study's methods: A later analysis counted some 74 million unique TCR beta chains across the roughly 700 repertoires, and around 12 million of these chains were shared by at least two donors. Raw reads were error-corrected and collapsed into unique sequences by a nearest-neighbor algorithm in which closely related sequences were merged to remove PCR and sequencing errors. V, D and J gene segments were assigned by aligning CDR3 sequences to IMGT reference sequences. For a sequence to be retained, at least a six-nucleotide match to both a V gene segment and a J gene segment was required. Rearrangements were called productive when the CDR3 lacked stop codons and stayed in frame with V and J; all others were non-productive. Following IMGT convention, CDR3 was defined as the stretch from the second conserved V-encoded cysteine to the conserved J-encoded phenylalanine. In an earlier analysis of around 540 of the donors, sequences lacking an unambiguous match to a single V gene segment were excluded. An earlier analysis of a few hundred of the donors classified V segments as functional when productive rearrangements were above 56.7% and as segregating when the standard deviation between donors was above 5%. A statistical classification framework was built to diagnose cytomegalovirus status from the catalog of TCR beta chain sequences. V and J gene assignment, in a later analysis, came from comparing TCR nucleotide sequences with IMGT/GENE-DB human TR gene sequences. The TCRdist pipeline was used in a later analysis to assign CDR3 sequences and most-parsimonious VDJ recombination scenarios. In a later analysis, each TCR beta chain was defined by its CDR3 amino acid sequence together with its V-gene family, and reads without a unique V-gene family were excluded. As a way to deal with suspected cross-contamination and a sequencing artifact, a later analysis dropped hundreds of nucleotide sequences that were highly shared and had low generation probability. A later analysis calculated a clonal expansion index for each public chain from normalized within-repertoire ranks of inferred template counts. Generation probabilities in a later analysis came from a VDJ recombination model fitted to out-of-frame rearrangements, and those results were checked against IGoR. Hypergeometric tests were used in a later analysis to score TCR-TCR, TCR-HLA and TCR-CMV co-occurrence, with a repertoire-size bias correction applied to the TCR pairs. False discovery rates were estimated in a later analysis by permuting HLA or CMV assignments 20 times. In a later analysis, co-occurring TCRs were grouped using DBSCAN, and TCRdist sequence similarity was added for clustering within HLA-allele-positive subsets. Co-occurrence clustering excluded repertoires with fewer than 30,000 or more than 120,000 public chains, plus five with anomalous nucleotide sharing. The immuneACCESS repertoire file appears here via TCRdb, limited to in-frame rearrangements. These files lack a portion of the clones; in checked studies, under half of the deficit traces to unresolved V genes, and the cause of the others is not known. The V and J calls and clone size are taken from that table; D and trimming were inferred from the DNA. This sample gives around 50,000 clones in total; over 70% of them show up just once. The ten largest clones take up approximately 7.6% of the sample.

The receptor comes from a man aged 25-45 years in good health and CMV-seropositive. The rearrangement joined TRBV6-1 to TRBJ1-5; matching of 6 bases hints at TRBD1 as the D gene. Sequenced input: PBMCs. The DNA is TGTGCCAGCAGTGAAGCCGGGGGGGGCAGGCCCCAGCCCCAGCATTTT. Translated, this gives CASSEAGGGRPQPQHF.